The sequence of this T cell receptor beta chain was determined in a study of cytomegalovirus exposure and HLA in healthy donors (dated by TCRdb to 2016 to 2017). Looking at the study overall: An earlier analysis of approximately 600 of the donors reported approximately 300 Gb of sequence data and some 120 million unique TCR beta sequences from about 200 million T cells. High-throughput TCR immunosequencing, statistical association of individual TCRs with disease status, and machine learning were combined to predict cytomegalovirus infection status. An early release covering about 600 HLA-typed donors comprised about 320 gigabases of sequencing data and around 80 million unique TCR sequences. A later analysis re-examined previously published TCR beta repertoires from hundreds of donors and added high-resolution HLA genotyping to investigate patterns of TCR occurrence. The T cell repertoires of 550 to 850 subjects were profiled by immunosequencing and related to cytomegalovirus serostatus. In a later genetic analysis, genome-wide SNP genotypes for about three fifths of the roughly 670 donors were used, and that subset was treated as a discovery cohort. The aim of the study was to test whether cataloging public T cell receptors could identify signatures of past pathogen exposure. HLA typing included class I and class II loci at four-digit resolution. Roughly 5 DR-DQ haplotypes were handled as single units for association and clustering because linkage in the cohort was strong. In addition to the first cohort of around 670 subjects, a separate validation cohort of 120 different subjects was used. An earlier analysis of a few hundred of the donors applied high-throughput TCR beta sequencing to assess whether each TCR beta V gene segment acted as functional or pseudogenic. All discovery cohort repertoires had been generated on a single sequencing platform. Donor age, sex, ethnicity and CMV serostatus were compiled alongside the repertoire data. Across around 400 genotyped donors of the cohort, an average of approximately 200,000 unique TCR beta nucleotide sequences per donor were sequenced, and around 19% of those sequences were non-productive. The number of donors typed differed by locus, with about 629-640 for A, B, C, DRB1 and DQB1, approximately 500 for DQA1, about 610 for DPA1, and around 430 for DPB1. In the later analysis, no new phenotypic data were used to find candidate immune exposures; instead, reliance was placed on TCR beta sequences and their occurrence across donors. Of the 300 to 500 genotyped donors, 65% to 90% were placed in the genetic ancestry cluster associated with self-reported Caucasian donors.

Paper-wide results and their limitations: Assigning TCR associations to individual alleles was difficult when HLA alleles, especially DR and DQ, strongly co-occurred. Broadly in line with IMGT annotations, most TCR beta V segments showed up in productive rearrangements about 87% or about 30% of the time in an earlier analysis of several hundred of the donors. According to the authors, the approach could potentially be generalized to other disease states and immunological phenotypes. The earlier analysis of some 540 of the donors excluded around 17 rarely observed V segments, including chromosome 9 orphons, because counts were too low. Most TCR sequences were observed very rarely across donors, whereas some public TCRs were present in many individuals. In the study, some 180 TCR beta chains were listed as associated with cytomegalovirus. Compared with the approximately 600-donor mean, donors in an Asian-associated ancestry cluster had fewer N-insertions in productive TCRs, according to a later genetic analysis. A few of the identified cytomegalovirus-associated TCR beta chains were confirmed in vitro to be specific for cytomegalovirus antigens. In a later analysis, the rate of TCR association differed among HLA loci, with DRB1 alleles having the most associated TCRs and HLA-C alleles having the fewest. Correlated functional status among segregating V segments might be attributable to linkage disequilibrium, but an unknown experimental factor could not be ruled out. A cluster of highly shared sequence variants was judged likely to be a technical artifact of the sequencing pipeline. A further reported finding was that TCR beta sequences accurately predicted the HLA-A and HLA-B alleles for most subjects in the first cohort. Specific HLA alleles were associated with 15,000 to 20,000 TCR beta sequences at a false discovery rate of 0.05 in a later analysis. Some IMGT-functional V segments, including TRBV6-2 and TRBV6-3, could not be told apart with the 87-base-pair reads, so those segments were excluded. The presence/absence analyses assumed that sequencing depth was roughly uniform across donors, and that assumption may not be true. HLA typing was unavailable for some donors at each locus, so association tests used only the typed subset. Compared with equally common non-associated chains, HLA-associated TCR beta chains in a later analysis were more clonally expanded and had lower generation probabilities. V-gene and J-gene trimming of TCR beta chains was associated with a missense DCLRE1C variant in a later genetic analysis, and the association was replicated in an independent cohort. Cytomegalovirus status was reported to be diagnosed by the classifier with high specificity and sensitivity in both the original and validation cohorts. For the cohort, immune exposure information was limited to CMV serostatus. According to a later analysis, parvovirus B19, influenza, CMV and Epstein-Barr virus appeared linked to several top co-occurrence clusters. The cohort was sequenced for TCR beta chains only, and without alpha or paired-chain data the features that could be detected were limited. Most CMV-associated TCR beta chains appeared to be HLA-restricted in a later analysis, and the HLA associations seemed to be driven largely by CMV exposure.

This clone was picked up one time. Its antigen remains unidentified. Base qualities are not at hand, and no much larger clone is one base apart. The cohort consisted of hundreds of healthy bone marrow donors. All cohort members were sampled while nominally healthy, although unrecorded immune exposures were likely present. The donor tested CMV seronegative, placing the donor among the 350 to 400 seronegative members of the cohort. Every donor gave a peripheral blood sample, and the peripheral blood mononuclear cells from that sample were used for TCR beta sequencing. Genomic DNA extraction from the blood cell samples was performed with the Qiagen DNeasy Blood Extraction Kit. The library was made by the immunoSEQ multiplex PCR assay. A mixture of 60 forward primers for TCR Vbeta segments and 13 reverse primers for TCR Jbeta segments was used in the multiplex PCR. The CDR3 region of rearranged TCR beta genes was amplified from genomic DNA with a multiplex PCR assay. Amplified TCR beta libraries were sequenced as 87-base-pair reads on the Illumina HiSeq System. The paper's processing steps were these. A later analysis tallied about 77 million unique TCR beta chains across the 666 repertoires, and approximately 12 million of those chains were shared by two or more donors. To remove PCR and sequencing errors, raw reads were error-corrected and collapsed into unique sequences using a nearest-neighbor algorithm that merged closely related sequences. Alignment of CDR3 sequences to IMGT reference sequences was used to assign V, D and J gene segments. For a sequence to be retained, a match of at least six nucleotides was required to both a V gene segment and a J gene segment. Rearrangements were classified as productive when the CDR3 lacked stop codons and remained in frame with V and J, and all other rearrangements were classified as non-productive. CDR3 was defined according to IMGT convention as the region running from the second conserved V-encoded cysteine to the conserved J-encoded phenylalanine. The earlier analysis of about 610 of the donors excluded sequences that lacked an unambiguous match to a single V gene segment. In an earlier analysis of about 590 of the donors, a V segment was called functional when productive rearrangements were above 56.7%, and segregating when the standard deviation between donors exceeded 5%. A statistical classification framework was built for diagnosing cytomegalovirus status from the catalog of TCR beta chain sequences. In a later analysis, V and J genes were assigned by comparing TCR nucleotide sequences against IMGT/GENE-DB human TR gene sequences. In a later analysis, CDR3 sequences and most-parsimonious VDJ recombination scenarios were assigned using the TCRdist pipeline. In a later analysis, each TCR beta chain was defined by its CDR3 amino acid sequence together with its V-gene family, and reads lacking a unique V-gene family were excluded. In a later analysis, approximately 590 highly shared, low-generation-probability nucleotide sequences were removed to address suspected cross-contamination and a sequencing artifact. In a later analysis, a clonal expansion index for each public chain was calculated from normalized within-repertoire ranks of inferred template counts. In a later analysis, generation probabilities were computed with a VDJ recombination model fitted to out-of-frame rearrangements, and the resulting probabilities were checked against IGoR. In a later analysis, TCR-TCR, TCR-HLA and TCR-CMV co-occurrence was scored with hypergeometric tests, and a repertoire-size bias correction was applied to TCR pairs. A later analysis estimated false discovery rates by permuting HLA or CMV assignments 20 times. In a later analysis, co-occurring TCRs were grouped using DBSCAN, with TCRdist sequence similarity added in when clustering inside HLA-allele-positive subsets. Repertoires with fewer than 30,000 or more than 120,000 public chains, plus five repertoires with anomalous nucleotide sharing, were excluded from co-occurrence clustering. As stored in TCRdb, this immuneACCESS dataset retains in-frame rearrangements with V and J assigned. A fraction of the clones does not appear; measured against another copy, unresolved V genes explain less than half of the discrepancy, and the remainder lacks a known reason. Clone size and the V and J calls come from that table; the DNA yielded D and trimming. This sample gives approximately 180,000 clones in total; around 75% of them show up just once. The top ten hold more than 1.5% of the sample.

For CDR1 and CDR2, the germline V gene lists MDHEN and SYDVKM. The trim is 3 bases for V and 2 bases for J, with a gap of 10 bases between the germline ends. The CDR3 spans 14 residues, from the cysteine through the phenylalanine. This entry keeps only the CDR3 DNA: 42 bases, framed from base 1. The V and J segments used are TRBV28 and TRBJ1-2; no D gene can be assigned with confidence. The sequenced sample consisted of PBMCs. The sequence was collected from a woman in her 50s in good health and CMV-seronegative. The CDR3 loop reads CASSFRVKNYGYTF. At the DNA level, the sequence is TGTGCCAGCAGTTTCCGGGTCAAGAACTATGGCTACACCTTC.